This T cell receptor beta chain was documented in a study of shared clonotypes between healthy human individuals. The protocol was immunoSEQ multiplex PCR, while the TCRdb copy is restricted to in-frame clones and leaves out a portion. The table lists some 690,000 clones, 90% of them singletons, with 34% in the top ten. Concerning this clone: Its antigen is still unknown.

The study's findings and limits: The study found lower generation probabilities in non-shared clonotypes than in those shared by all four donors.

V dropped 6 bases and J dropped 5; count of bases not matched to a gene: 11. There are 15 residues in the CDR3. The germline V gene has CDR1 MNHNS and CDR2 SASEGT. Sequenced material: memory CD8+ T cells from PBMCs. The subset here: CD45RO+ cells pooled with CCR7-negative TemRA cells. This receptor was taken from a man aged 18 to 29 in good health. Some clones in this sample may be carry-over from other donors' samples. The rearrangement links TRBV6-1 to TRBJ1-2; 8 bases line up with TRBD1. This CDR3 is CASSPVGGQVYGYTF. As DNA, the CDR3 is TGTGCCAGCAGCCCAGTGGGGGGACAGGTTTATGGCTACACCTTC.